Listed here are 9 T cell receptor beta chains from one sample, sequenced in a study of blood T cell repertoires in COVID-19. The protocol was immunoSEQ multiplex PCR, while the TCRdb copy is restricted to in-frame clones and leaves out a portion. The sample holds about 280,000 clones, roughly 89% seen once. Sequences were obtained from peripheral blood. These receptors were collected from a woman aged 30 to 39 with COVID-19, enrolled during active disease.

For the CDR3, the DNA is TGCGCCAGCAGCCCGGTCCCTTACAATGAGCAGTTCTTC. Amino acids: CASSPVPYNEQFF. V and J are TRBV5-1 and TRBJ2-1; D unresolved. V lost 4 bases, J lost 4 bases, and 9 bases lay in between. Per germline, CDR1 SGHRS and CDR2 YFSETQ. The CDR3 is 13 amino acids.

The rearrangement links TRBV3-1 (or the pseudogene TRBV3-2) to TRBJ1-1; TRBD1 is a possible D gene (5 bases). The germline gives CDR1 LGHDT, CDR2 YNNKEL (reference sequence). The CDR3 covers 15 residues. V was cut by 4 bases and J by 3 bases, with 15 bases left in between. The CDR3 protein is CASSPFGEGDTEAFF. The CDR3 DNA sequence: TGTGCCAGCAGCCCTTTTGGGGAAGGGGACACTGAAGCTTTCTTT.

This sequence joins TRBV5-1 and TRBJ1-2; possible D gene TRBD1, 5 bases. The CDR3 runs to 13 residues. Trimming removed 0 bases at V and 5 bases at J, with 8 bases between. Germline CDR1 reads SGHRS; CDR2 reads YFSETQ. CDR3 in DNA: TGCGCCAGCAGCTTGGACGGGGGATATGGCTACACCTTC. Translation: CASSLDGGYGYTF.

This clone was seen once. This chain uses TRBV28 with TRBJ2-3, with 9 bases aligning to TRBD2. V lost 7 bases, J lost 7 bases, and 9 bases stayed unmatched. The germline CDR1 and CDR2 sequences are MDHEN and SYDVKM. The CDR3 contains 14 residues. CDR3 nucleotide sequence: TGTGCCAGCACCCTCGGGCTAGCGGGGAATACGCAGTATTTT. Protein product: CASTLGLAGNTQYF.

The chain combines TRBV7-8 with TRBJ1-2; D is uncertain. CDR3 length equals 13 residues. CDR1 SGHVS and CDR2 FQNEAQ come from the germline V gene. Trimming stripped 5 bases from V and 3 bases from J, with 10 bases between. In nucleotides, the CDR3 is TGTGCCAGCAGCCCTGAGGTGGACTATGGCTACACCTTC. Translated: CASSPEVDYGYTF. Drawing the rest from reference TRBV7-8 and TRBJ1-2, the complete variable domain is GAGVSQSPRYKVAKRGQDVALRCDPISGHVSLFWYQQALGQGPEFLTYFQNEAQLDKSGLPSDRFFAERPEGSVSTLKIQRTQQEDSAVYLCASSPEVDYGYTFGSGTRLTVV.

The chain is built from TRBV6-5 and TRBJ2-3, with 8 bases fitting TRBD2. V shed 5 bases and J 6 bases; nucleotides not matched to a gene: 4. Germline values: CDR1 MNHEY, CDR2 SVGAGI. The CDR3 totals 13 residues. The CDR3 loop reads CASSRTSKDTQYF. CDR3 coding DNA: TGTGCCAGCAGTCGGACTAGCAAGGATACGCAGTATTTT.

The rearrangement links TRBV6-5 to TRBJ2-1; TRBD2 agrees at 14 bases. Germline CDR1 and CDR2: MNHEY and SVGAGI. The CDR3 is 16 residues long. Unmatched junction bases numbered 6, after V lost 4 bases and J lost 7 bases. The DNA of the CDR3 is TGTGCCAGCAGTTCCCTGACTAGCGGGGGGGCAAATGAGCAGTTCTTC. Protein sequence: CASSSLTSGGANEQFF.

The CDR3, as DNA: TGTGCCAGCAGCCTCCGGACCGGGGGGTATGGCTACACCTTC. Residues: CASSLRTGGYGYTF. The chain is built from TRBV27 and TRBJ1-2; D perhaps matches TRBD1 (5 bases). Germline V lookup: CDR1 MNHEY, CDR2 SMNVEV (reference sequence). CDR3 size: 14 residues. The V gene lost 6 bases and the J gene lost 5 bases, with 16 bases spanning the gap.

CDR3 DNA sequence: TGTGCCAGCAGCCAAGGGGGAGGGCCCAGGACCCAGTACTTC. Amino acids: CASSQGGGPRTQYF. The rearrangement uses TRBV27 and TRBJ2-5; weak D call: TRBD2 (7 bases). The V gene's germline CDR1 is MNHEY and CDR2 SMNVEV (reference sequence). The CDR3 is 14 residues long. V was clipped by 6 bases and J by 7 bases, with 18 bases between them.